This T cell receptor (beta chain) was recorded in a study of cytomegalovirus exposure and HLA in healthy donors. Study as a whole: Later analysis reported that the 120 or so validation repertoires shared the platform of the roughly 630 first-cohort repertoires. Regarding the study as a whole: First-cohort TCR clusters were later found to tend to co-occur in the 130 or so validation repertoires. As confirmed in vitro, a few CMV-associated chains were specific for CMV antigens. While the bulk of TCR sequences proved rare, some public TCRs turned up in many donors.

V was trimmed by 0 bases and J by 3 bases, leaving 6 bases between them. The CDR3 loop spans 15 amino acids. Germline V gives CDR1 MRHNA, CDR2 SNTAGT. Profiled with immunoSEQ multiplex PCR; TCRdb holds only in-frame clones, not every one. The sample shows tens of thousands of clones, 91% of them seen only once. Points on this clone: Its antigen is undetermined.

Specimen: PBMCs. The TCR sequence derives from a man aged 18 to 30 in good health and CMV-seronegative. This chain connects TRBV6-4 to TRBJ2-6, with D possibly being TRBD1 (6 bases). This CDR3 is CASSDSRGGANVLTF. CDR3 DNA: TGTGCCAGCAGTGACTCCAGGGGTGGGGCCAACGTCCTGACTTTC.